Below, 12 T cell receptor beta chains from the same sample are listed, as sequenced in a study of T cell clones after liver transplantation. Method: immunoSEQ multiplex PCR; TCRdb's copy keeps in-frame clones and lacks some. The table lists roughly 80,000 clones, around four fifths of them singletons, with less than 0.6% in the top ten. Here the sequenced sample was CD4+ T cells from blood, taken 45 to 46 months after liver transplant. Receptors originate from a human patient who received a liver transplant. Some T cells may be supplied by the graft donor.

This chain joins TRBV4-1 and TRBJ2-4; the match to TRBD1 covers 7 bases. Germline values: CDR1 MGHRA, CDR2 YSYEKL. Losses at the gene ends were 0 bases for V and 13 bases for J; bases not matched to a gene: 6. The CDR3 length is 13 residues. The CDR3 nucleotides read TGCGCCAGCAGCCAAGATCAGGGGGACCGGCAGTACTTC. Translating it yields CASSQDQGDRQYF.

The V gene is TRBV28, the J gene TRBJ1-1; 7 bases fit TRBD1. This CDR3 has 15 residues. Trimming at V came to 5 bases and at J to 1 base, leaving 7 bases not matched to a gene. The germline CDR1 and CDR2 sequences are MDHEN and SYDVKM. CDR3 sequence: CASSHGGTANTEAFF. CDR3 nucleotide sequence: TGTGCCAGCAGTCACGGCGGGACAGCGAACACTGAAGCTTTCTTT.

This rearrangement joins TRBV6-6 to TRBJ2-1; D not certain. The length of the CDR3 is 12 residues. Trimming shortened V by 6 bases and J by 7 bases, and 10 bases separated the two germline ends. Germline V gives CDR1 MNHNY, CDR2 SVGAGI (reference sequence). In nucleotides, the CDR3 is TGTGCCAGCAGCCAACAATTTAATGAGCAGTTCTTC. Residues: CASSQQFNEQFF.

In this sample, this clone turned up once. The V gene is TRBV2, the J gene TRBJ2-1; D perhaps matches TRBD2 (6 bases). The CDR3 is 14 residues long. CDR1 SNHLY and CDR2 FYNNEI come from the germline V gene. V lost 7 bases to trimming and J lost 1 base, with 11 bases between them. CDR3 DNA sequence: TGTGCCAGCACTGGCGGGATGTCCTACAATGAGCAGTTCTTC. Translated, it gives CASTGGMSYNEQFF. The full variable domain, its missing parts supplied by reference TRBV2 and TRBJ2-1, is EPEVTQTPSHQVTQMGQEVILRCVPISNHLYFYWYRQILGQKVEFLVSFYNNEISEKSEIFDDQFSVERPDGSNFTLKIRSTKLEDSAMYFCASTGGMSYNEQFFGPGTRLTVL.

V is TRBV28 and J is TRBJ2-1; 9 nucleotides align to TRBD1. This CDR3 is built from 15 residues. Germline trimming cut 2 bases from V and 13 bases from J; bases unmatched to any gene: 12. Germline CDR1 reads MDHEN; CDR2 reads SYDVKM. CDR3 region: CASSLGIDRGLLQFF. The CDR3 nucleotides are TGTGCCAGCAGTTTAGGTATAGACAGGGGGTTGTTACAGTTCTTC.

A remark on this clone: Compared with germline, one end of the junction differs, possibly owing to a read error. This chain uses TRBV7-9 with TRBJ1-2; no firm D call. Germline-derived CDR1 and CDR2 are SEHNR and FQNEAQ (reference sequence). This CDR3 is built from 13 residues. The CDR3 is CTSSFRDFYGYTF. The CDR3 coding sequence is TGTACCAGCAGCTTTCGAGACTTCTATGGCTACACCTTC.

J is TRBJ2-1 and V is TRBV7-2, with D maybe TRBD2 (6 bases). Trimming took 3 bases from V and 9 from J, leaving 21 bases between them. Germline V gives CDR1 SGHTA, CDR2 FQGNSA. The CDR3 has 16 residues. CDR3 nucleotide sequence: TGTGCCAGCAGCTTTTCGGTCGGGGGTCGGTTCGGTGAGCAGTTCTTC. Protein product: CASSFSVGGRFGEQFF.

The chain joins TRBV27 to TRBJ1-1; D is possibly TRBD1 (5 bases). The CDR3 is 13 amino acids. Trimming stripped 8 bases from V and 4 bases from J, with 14 bases between. Germline CDR1 and CDR2: MNHEY and SMNVEV (reference sequence). CDR3 sequence: CASGPGDGTEAFF. CDR3 in DNA: TGTGCCAGCGGGCCGGGGGACGGCACTGAAGCTTTCTTT.

The chain is built from TRBV7-9 and TRBJ1-2, with 9 bases fitting TRBD1. V shed 5 bases and J 8 bases; nucleotides not matched to a gene: 12. The V gene's germline CDR1 is SEHNR and CDR2 FQNEAQ (reference sequence). This CDR3 has 15 amino acids. The CDR3 protein is CASSPRSQGADGYTF. Written as DNA, the CDR3 is TGTGCCAGCAGCCCCCGCTCACAGGGGGCCGACGGCTACACCTTC.

This clone was seen a handful of times. In nucleotides, the CDR3 is TGCAGCGTTGATCGGGACGTCGGCTATGGCTACACCTTC. Its protein product is CSVDRDVGYGYTF. The gene calls are TRBV29-1 and TRBJ1-2; weak D call: TRBD1 (5 bases). CDR1 SQVTM and CDR2 ANQGSEA come from the germline V gene. The CDR3 runs to 13 residues. Trimming took off 3 bases at V and 4 bases at J, with 12 bases between the two ends. The full variable domain, its missing parts supplied by reference TRBV29-1 and TRBJ1-2, is SAVISQKPSRDICQRGTSLTIQCQVDSQVTMMFWYRQQPGQSLTLIATANQGSEATYESGFVIDKFPISRPNLTFSTLTVSNMSPEDSSIYLCSVDRDVGYGYTFGSGTRLTVV.

The chain carries TRBV7-3 and TRBJ1-1; a weak D match, TRBD1 (5 bases). The CDR3 runs to 16 residues. Trimming shortened V by 1 base and J by 1 base, and 13 bases separated the two germline ends. CDR1 is SGHTA and CDR2 is FQGTGA in the germline V gene. CDR3 sequence (DNA): TGTGCCAGCAGCTTAAGGCCCCTTGGGGGGAACACTGAAGCTTTCTTT. This encodes CASSLRPLGGNTEAFF.

The V call is TRBV5-5, the J call TRBJ1-5, with 10 bases that match TRBD1. This CDR3 spans 16 amino acids. With 4 bases clipped from V and 4 bases from J, the junction kept 8 bases outside the gene matches. Germline CDR1 and CDR2: SGHKS and YYEKEE (reference sequence). The CDR3 is CASSLEPGQGNQPQHF. In DNA, the CDR3 is TGTGCCAGCAGCCTCGAACCGGGACAGGGGAATCAGCCCCAGCATTTT.